A selection of T cell receptor beta chains follows, all from one sample in a study of cytomegalovirus exposure and HLA in healthy donors. Produced via immunoSEQ multiplex PCR; TCRdb's table is partial and in-frame only. This sample yields about 120,000 clones, of which over 60% are seen a single time; 2% to 2.5% belongs to the top ten. Sequencing was performed on PBMCs. Receptors were obtained from a man aged 18 to 30 in good health and CMV-seronegative. The CDR3 runs from the conserved cysteine through the conserved F or W. Fields, in order: V gene, J gene, CDR3 length, CDR3 protein.

v_call: TRBV10-2; j_call: TRBJ1-2; cdr3_length: 15; cdr3_aa: CASSESNRGGGGYTF
v_call: TRBV15; j_call: TRBJ1-3; cdr3_length: 14; cdr3_aa: CATSRGPGGNTIYF
v_call: TRBV6-6; j_call: TRBJ1-2; cdr3_length: 15; cdr3_aa: CASSTSDRESVGYTF
v_call: TRBV30; j_call: TRBJ1-2; cdr3_length: 14; cdr3_aa: CAWSVYRGGDGYTF
v_call: TRBV6-4; j_call: TRBJ2-2; cdr3_length: 14; cdr3_aa: CASSDSGDTGELFF
v_call: TRBV28; j_call: TRBJ1-2; cdr3_length: 11; cdr3_aa: CASSRGHGYTF
v_call: TRBV7-2; j_call: TRBJ2-5; cdr3_length: 15; cdr3_aa: CASSLLAGRGETQYF
v_call: TRBV5-1; j_call: TRBJ1-3; cdr3_length: 11; cdr3_aa: CASSFGNTIYF
v_call: TRBV2; j_call: TRBJ1-4; cdr3_length: 13; cdr3_aa: CASSRDSNEKLFF
v_call: TRBV9; j_call: TRBJ1-2; cdr3_length: 14; cdr3_aa: CASSPRQGANGYTF
v_call: TRBV9; j_call: TRBJ2-3; cdr3_length: 15; cdr3_aa: CASSVGGLALDTQYF
v_call: TRBV5-6; j_call: TRBJ1-1; cdr3_length: 13; cdr3_aa: CASSFSPNTEAFF
v_call: TRBV4-3; j_call: TRBJ1-4; cdr3_length: 16; cdr3_aa: CASSQAPNSLNEKLFF
v_call: TRBV9; j_call: TRBJ2-3; cdr3_length: 15; cdr3_aa: CASSVGGLALGTQYF
v_call: TRBV4-2; j_call: TRBJ1-4; cdr3_length: 18; cdr3_aa: CASSQAHRASATNEKLFF
v_call: TRBV10-3; j_call: TRBJ2-3; cdr3_length: 16; cdr3_aa: CAIKGGTGEGTDTQYF
v_call: TRBV29-1; j_call: TRBJ2-2; cdr3_length: 14; cdr3_aa: CSAGTVGGTGELFF
v_call: TRBV7-3; j_call: TRBJ2-3; cdr3_length: 14; cdr3_aa: CASSSDYPTDTQYF
v_call: TRBV14; j_call: TRBJ1-1; cdr3_length: 15; cdr3_aa: CASSQGLVVGTEAFF
v_call: TRBV10-1; j_call: TRBJ2-3; cdr3_length: 15; cdr3_aa: CASSAASGNTDTQYF
v_call: TRBV18; j_call: TRBJ2-3; cdr3_length: 17; cdr3_aa: CASSATSGSDRTDTQYF
v_call: TRBV5-4; j_call: TRBJ2-7; cdr3_length: 15; cdr3_aa: CASSNRDSVSYEQYF
v_call: TRBV19; j_call: TRBJ1-4; cdr3_length: 15; cdr3_aa: CASSMAGTGREKLFF
v_call: TRBV18; j_call: TRBJ1-3; cdr3_length: 15; cdr3_aa: CASSPFDREGNTIYF
v_call: TRBV28; j_call: TRBJ2-2; cdr3_length: 16; cdr3_aa: CASSGTGLALTGELFF
v_call: TRBV30; j_call: TRBJ1-1; cdr3_length: 14; cdr3_aa: CAWSLRGRNTEAFF
v_call: TRBV6-1; j_call: TRBJ1-5; cdr3_length: 15; cdr3_aa: CASIGTSGTNQPQHF
v_call: TRBV30; j_call: TRBJ2-3; cdr3_length: 14; cdr3_aa: CAWNEGGAGDTQYF
v_call: TRBV7-8; j_call: TRBJ2-7; cdr3_length: 15; cdr3_aa: CASSLPVVHVHPQYF
v_call: TRBV6-5; j_call: TRBJ1-2; cdr3_length: 14; cdr3_aa: CASSYKTRTGQSTF
v_call: TRBV21-1; j_call: TRBJ2-5; cdr3_length: 18; cdr3_aa: CASSKAASGNGYQETQYF
v_call: TRBV9; j_call: TRBJ2-7; cdr3_length: 15; cdr3_aa: CASSLGLATPYEQYF
v_call: TRBV9; j_call: TRBJ2-3; cdr3_length: 15; cdr3_aa: CASSGGELIADTQYF
v_call: TRBV5-4; j_call: TRBJ1-6; cdr3_length: 14; cdr3_aa: CASGLTGLNSPLHF
v_call: TRBV30; j_call: TRBJ1-1; cdr3_length: 12; cdr3_aa: CAWSSAGSVAFF
v_call: TRBV4-1; j_call: TRBJ2-1; cdr3_length: 15; cdr3_aa: CASSFGGEPGNEQFF
v_call: TRBV2; j_call: TRBJ1-2; cdr3_length: 15; cdr3_aa: CASSERPTGLIGYTF
v_call: TRBV7-9; j_call: TRBJ2-7; cdr3_length: 11; cdr3_aa: CASSSTGEQYF
v_call: TRBV30; j_call: TRBJ1-1; cdr3_length: 13; cdr3_aa: CAWSFGQYTEAFF
v_call: TRBV28; j_call: TRBJ1-5; cdr3_length: 14; cdr3_aa: CASRPQGTSQPQHF
v_call: TRBV7-2; j_call: TRBJ2-5; cdr3_length: 14; cdr3_aa: CASSDPPNKETQYF
v_call: TRBV2; j_call: TRBJ1-1; cdr3_length: 15; cdr3_aa: CASSGPQVANTEAFF